One sample yielded the 19 T cell receptor beta chains listed below, sequenced in a study of vaccination and CD4 T cells after COVID-19. The treatment here: roughly nine-day PBMC culture with coronavirus spike peptide pools or control peptides (ViraFEST assay). The Oncomine TCR Beta short-read assay was applied to DNA of cultured CD4+ T cells. MiXCR, run by TCRdb on the PCR reads, gives a single entry per CDR3 protein. The sample has 5,000 to 6,000 distinct CDR3 sequences, around 30% seen once. These receptors' targets are unknown. Material: CD4+ T cells from blood, cultured in vitro, obtained after SARS-CoV-2 vaccination. These receptors came from a human donor who had recovered from COVID-19.

By share of the sample, this clonotype is medium-sized. The chain has TRBV7-3 and TRBJ1-1; D gene uncertain. V gave up 5 bases and J gave up 3 bases, with 10 bases separating them. This CDR3 comprises 13 residues. From germline, CDR1 is SGHTA and CDR2 FQGTGA. The CDR3 loop is CASSTGPDTEAFF. The CDR3 DNA is TGTGCCAGCAGCACCGGACCCGACACTGAAGCTTTCTTT.

This chain uses TRBV6-5 with TRBJ2-1; possible D gene TRBD1, 6 bases. Between the trimmed V and J ends, which lost 2 bases and 0 bases, there was a span of 11 bases. The CDR3 totals 16 residues. CDR1 is MNHEY, CDR2 SVGAGI, per germline. CDR3 amino acids: CASSYGGTFSYNEQFF. The CDR3 DNA reads TGTGCCAGCAGTTACGGGGGCACCTTCTCCTACAATGAGCAGTTCTTC.

The J gene is TRBJ1-2, the V gene TRBV15, with 8 bases aligning to TRBD1. The trim removed 5 bases at V and 4 bases at J, leaving 12 bases unmatched. Germline CDR1 LNHNV, CDR2 YYDKDF (reference sequence). The CDR3 covers 16 residues. In DNA, the CDR3 is TGTGCCACCAGCTCTCAAACCCGACAGGGGACCTATGGCTACACCTTC. This gives the protein CATSSQTRQGTYGYTF. Variable domain in full (rest from reference TRBV15 and TRBJ1-2): DAMVIQNPRYQVTQFGKPVTLSCSQTLNHNVMYWYQQKSSQAPKLLFHYYDKDFNNEADTPDNFQSRRPNTSFCFLDIRSPGLGDTAMYLCATSSQTRQGTYGYTFGSGTRLTVV.

This clonotype rates as medium-sized (0.01 to 0.1%). The rearrangement links TRBV6-5 to TRBJ2-7; 13 bases are a match to TRBD2. In germline, CDR1 is MNHEY, CDR2 SVGAGI. Losses at the gene ends were 0 bases for V and 2 bases for J; bases not matched to a gene: 4. There are 17 residues in the CDR3. CDR3 DNA: TGTGCCAGCAGTTACTCCCAGACTAGCGGGAGGCCCTACGAGCAGTACTTC. Protein product: CASSYSQTSGRPYEQYF.

The chain recombines TRBV11-3 with TRBJ2-7, with TRBD2 as a possible D gene (7 bases). V was shortened by 6 bases and J by 3 bases, with 9 bases between the two germline ends. Germline CDR1 is SGHNT and CDR2 is YENEEA. The CDR3 extends over 12 amino acids. The CDR3 region is CASRRGGYEQYF. In DNA, the CDR3 is TGTGCCAGCAGGAGGGGGGGCTACGAGCAGTACTTC. The whole variable domain, filled in from reference TRBV11-3 and TRBJ2-7, reads EAGVVQSPRYKIIEKKQPVAFWCNPISGHNTLYWYLQNLGQGPELLIRYENEEAVDDSQLPKDRFSAERLKGVDSTLKIQPAELGDSAVYLCASRRGGYEQYFGPGTRLTVT.

This chain connects TRBV28 to TRBJ1-1, with no clear D. Between the trimmed V and J ends, which lost 5 bases and 7 bases, there was a span of 11 bases. CDR3 length: 12 amino acids. The germline gives CDR1 MDHEN, CDR2 SYDVKM. The CDR3 loop reads CASSPVLSEAFF. The CDR3 DNA sequence: TGTGCCAGCAGTCCCGTTCTAAGTGAAGCTTTCTTT.

This clonotype was detected only a few times. CDR3 residues: CASSERGNTEAFF. The CDR3 DNA reads as TGTGCCAGCAGTGAAAGGGGGAACACTGAAGCTTTCTTT. The chain links TRBV2 to TRBJ1-1, with TRBD1 as a possible D gene (5 bases). Trimming took off 2 bases at V and 1 base at J, with 5 bases between the two ends. The germline V gene encodes CDR1 SNHLY and CDR2 FYNNEI. The CDR3 spans 13 residues.

This clonotype has only one observation. The rearrangement uses TRBV28 and TRBJ2-1; weak D call: TRBD1 (5 bases). Germline V lookup: CDR1 MDHEN, CDR2 SYDVKM. Trimming cost V 4 bases and J 13 bases, with 17 bases left between them. The CDR3 length is 13 residues. The CDR3 DNA is TGTGCCAGCAGTTCAGGGTTCTCCACCTTCCAGTTCTTC. Protein: CASSSGFSTFQFF.

The V and J genes are TRBV7-3 and TRBJ2-7, with TRBD2 identical over 12 bases. Germline lookup yields CDR1 SGHTA and CDR2 FQGTGA. This CDR3 comprises 14 residues. The J segment lost 10 bases and the V segment lost 4 bases, leaving 8 bases of the junction unmatched. CDR3 in amino acids: CASSSGTSGWFQYF. In DNA form, the CDR3 reads TGTGCCAGCAGCTCCGGGACTAGCGGGTGGTTCCAGTACTTC. Complete variable domain (other parts from reference TRBV7-3 and TRBJ2-7): GAGVSQTPSNKVTEKGKYVELRCDPISGHTALYWYRQSLGQGPEFLIYFQGTGAADDSGLPNDRFFAVRPEGSVSTLKIQRTERGDSAVYLCASSSGTSGWFQYFGPGTRLTVT.

J is TRBJ2-7 and V is TRBV6-1, with TRBD2 identical over 7 bases. CDR3 length equals 14 residues. The V gene's germline CDR1 is MNHNS and CDR2 SASEGT. The J segment lost 3 bases and the V segment lost 2 bases, leaving 4 bases of the junction unmatched. CDR3 bases: TGTGCCAGCAGTGAACTAGCTAGCGGCTACGAGCAGTACTTC. As protein: CASSELASGYEQYF.

There are a few counts of this clonotype. The genes are TRBV27 and TRBJ1-2; no clear D gene. This CDR3 is 13 amino acids long. The ends were cut back, 5 bases at V and 0 bases at J, with 7 bases in the middle. Germline V gene sequence: CDR1 MNHEY, CDR2 SMNVEV (reference sequence). CDR3 in DNA: TGTGCCAGCAGTCCCCAATCTAACTATGGCTACACCTTC. It is translated as CASSPQSNYGYTF.

There are a few counts of this clonotype. V is TRBV28 and J is TRBJ1-2, with 8 bases that match TRBD1. This CDR3 is 14 amino acids long. From germline, CDR1 is MDHEN and CDR2 SYDVKM. J gave up 4 bases and V 0 bases, and 1 base lay outside the gene matches. The CDR3 DNA follows: TGTGCCAGCAGTTTATGGGGACAGGCCTATGGCTACACCTTC. Translation: CASSLWGQAYGYTF.

This clonotype was seen more than once but under ten times. The genes are TRBV6-4 and TRBJ2-3, with 7 bases aligning to TRBD2. Germline CDR1 MRHNA, CDR2 SNTAGT. CDR3 length: 15 amino acids. The junction had 4 bases not matched to a gene; V was cut back by 4 bases and J by 0 bases. CDR3 nucleotide sequence: TGTGCCAGCAGTGCAGGACTAGGGAGCACAGATACGCAGTATTTT. Translation gives CASSAGLGSTDTQYF.

This clonotype was counted a few times. V gene TRBV6-1 combines with J gene TRBJ2-7; D gene ambiguous. CDR1 MNHNS and CDR2 SASEGT come from the germline V gene. This CDR3 is built from 12 residues. Trimming left V 2 bases short and J 6 bases short, with 8 bases between. The CDR3 DNA follows: TGTGCCAGCAGTGAACCCTTGAGCGAGCAGTACTTC. This translates into CASSEPLSEQYF.

This clonotype is deemed medium-sized (0.01 to 0.1%). The J gene is TRBJ1-5, the V gene TRBV20-1, with D possibly matching TRBD1 (6 bases). CDR3 length: 14 residues. Trimming removed 3 bases from V and 4 bases from J, with 13 bases in between. The germline CDR1 and CDR2 sequences are DFQATT and SNEGSKA (reference sequence). The CDR3 DNA reads TGCAGTGCTAGGGCGCAGGGGACTAATCAGCCCCAGCATTTT. It is translated as CSARAQGTNQPQHF.

The J gene is TRBJ1-2, the V gene TRBV29-1; no firm D call. Trimming cost V 0 bases and J 5 bases, with 16 bases left between them. CDR3 size: 15 residues. Germline V gene lookup returns CDR1 SQVTM and CDR2 ANQGSEA. CDR3 amino acids: CSVEESGSGGYGYTF. The CDR3 region has the DNA TGCAGCGTTGAAGAGTCCGGCAGTGGTGGATATGGCTACACCTTC.

The V call is TRBV7-3, the J call TRBJ2-3; 8 bases map to TRBD1. V dropped 5 bases and J dropped 0; count of bases not matched to a gene: 10. Per germline, CDR1 SGHTA and CDR2 FQGTGA. The CDR3 is made up of 17 amino acids. The CDR3 nucleotides read TGTGCCAGCAGCAATATACCCCAGGGGGCGAGCACAGATACGCAGTATTTT. Protein: CASSNIPQGASTDTQYF.

This clonotype turned up a few times. V gene TRBV27 combines with J gene TRBJ1-5, with D tentatively TRBD1 (6 bases). The V end lost 7 bases, the J end lost 1 base, and 8 bases lay between the germline ends. Germline CDR1 and CDR2: MNHEY and SMNVEV (reference sequence). The CDR3 spans 13 residues. CDR3 residues: CASIQGSNQPQHF. CDR3 bases: TGTGCCAGCATTCAGGGGAGCAATCAGCCCCAGCATTTT.

V is TRBV27 and J is TRBJ1-2; D possibly corresponds to TRBD1 (5 bases). The CDR3 is 13 residues long. V gave up 3 bases and J gave up 10 bases, with 15 bases separating them. Germline V gene sequence: CDR1 MNHEY, CDR2 SMNVEV (reference sequence). In DNA form, the CDR3 reads TGTGCCAGCAGTTTCTGGCAGGGAGGGACCTACACCTTC. As protein: CASSFWQGGTYTF.